The 25 T cell receptor beta chains below all came from one sample that was sequenced in a study of graft-versus-host responses after intestinal transplantation (dated by TCRdb to the early 2020s). Library preparation was by the immunoSEQ multiplex PCR assay. TCRdb carries this immuneACCESS record with in-frame sequences only. Its versions omit some clonotypes, under half of them owing to an unresolved V gene in the studies checked, with the rest unexplained. This sample comprises under 30,000 clones, more than 70% of them detected only once. The ten largest clones take up around 2.9% of the sample. Intraepithelial and lamina propria lymphocytes were isolated from graft specimens using dithiothreitol, EDTA incubations and collagenase D digestion. The sample here was ileum tissue, taken 98 days after intestinal transplantation. These receptors were obtained from a human patient who received an intestinal transplant, so some T cells may come from the graft donor.

The genes are TRBV15 and TRBJ1-1; TRBD1 matches 8 bases. The trim removed 4 bases at V and 3 bases at J, leaving 7 bases unmatched. CDR1 is LNHNV, CDR2 YYDKDF, per germline (reference sequence). This CDR3 has 15 residues. CDR3 residues: CATSKIQGGYTEAFF. CDR3 sequence (DNA): TGTGCCACCAGCAAAATACAGGGGGGTTACACTGAAGCTTTCTTT.

The V gene is TRBV12-2, the J gene TRBJ2-7; whether TRBD1, the table's D call, matches the DNA was not checked. TRBV12-2 represents a pseudogene. CDR3 length: 22 residues. DNA for the CDR3: TGTGCAAGTCGCTTCGTTCACCCGACTCGAGATTCAGGGACAGGATTTACCTACGAGCAGTACTTC. Translation gives CASRFVHPTRDSGTGFTYEQYF.

This rearrangement joins TRBV4-1 to TRBJ2-2, with TRBD2 matching 7 bases. Germline-derived CDR1 and CDR2 are MGHRA and YSYEKL. There are 16 residues in the CDR3. V was clipped by 0 bases and J by 5 bases; unmatched bases: 6. The CDR3 spells CASSQDPGGGTGELFF. As DNA, the CDR3 is TGCGCCAGCAGCCAAGATCCGGGGGGTGGGACCGGGGAGCTGTTTTTT.

The chain joins TRBV27 to TRBJ2-2; D remains unclear. The CDR3 sequence is 15 residues long. CDR1 and CDR2 (germline): MNHEY, SMNVEV (reference sequence). Deletions cut 4 bases from V and 0 bases from J, with 9 bases between. DNA of the CDR3: TGTGCCAGCAGTTCGGGTCTCGCGAACACCGGGGAGCTGTTTTTT. Translation gives CASSSGLANTGELFF.

The chain couples TRBV28 to TRBJ2-3; D is undetermined. Trimming took 3 bases from V and 0 from J, leaving 16 bases between them. CDR1 and CDR2 (germline): MDHEN, SYDVKM. CDR3 length: 17 residues. In nucleotides, the CDR3 is TGTGCCAGCAGTTTTGAAAGCGCCGAGAGGAGCACAGATACGCAGTATTTT. Residues: CASSFESAERSTDTQYF.

The V call is TRBV27, the J call TRBJ1-5; TRBD1 agrees at 7 bases. This CDR3 comprises 12 residues. Germline CDR1 and CDR2: MNHEY and SMNVEV (reference sequence). V shed 6 bases and J 5 bases; nucleotides not matched to a gene: 1. DNA of the CDR3: TGTGCCAGCAGAACAGGGGATCAGCCCCAGCATTTT. Translation: CASRTGDQPQHF.

This sequence joins TRBV7-9 and TRBJ1-2; D possibly corresponds to TRBD1 (6 bases). The germline V and J ends were trimmed by 6 bases and 0 bases, with 17 bases remaining between them. Germline CDR1 is SEHNR and CDR2 is FQNEAQ (reference sequence). The CDR3 is 16 amino acids. In DNA, the CDR3 is TGTGCCAGCAGTGAGTATGCAGGGGATCCTAACTATGGCTACACCTTC. Protein: CASSEYAGDPNYGYTF.

CDR3 sequence reads: CASSSEGQRFQETQYF. The CDR3 DNA reads TGTGCCAGCAGTTCGGAGGGGCAGAGGTTCCAAGAGACCCAGTACTTC. This chain links TRBV27 with TRBJ2-5; a weak D match, TRBD2 (6 bases). The V and J ends lost 4 bases and 1 base respectively, with 16 bases between them. Germline V gives CDR1 MNHEY, CDR2 SMNVEV (reference sequence). The CDR3 is 16 residues long.

CDR3 sequence reads: CASSSRSTGANVLTF. The DNA of the CDR3 is TGTGCCAGCAGTTCCCGTTCGACTGGGGCCAACGTCCTGACTTTC. The genes are TRBV28 and TRBJ2-6; D call uncertain. This CDR3 contains 15 residues. Germline loops: CDR1 MDHEN, CDR2 SYDVKM. Between the trimmed V and J ends, which lost 4 bases and 2 bases, there was a span of 9 bases. Together with reference TRBV28 and TRBJ2-6, the CDR3 gives the full variable domain: DVKVTQSSRYLVKRTGEKVFLECVQDMDHENMFWYRQDPGLGLRLIYFSYDVKMKEKGDIPEGYSVSREKKERFSLILESASTNQTSMYLCASSSRSTGANVLTFGAGSRLTVL.

V is TRBV5-4 and J is TRBJ2-5, with TRBD1 matching 9 bases. From germline, CDR1 is SGHNT and CDR2 YYREEE (reference sequence). The V gene end was trimmed by 4 bases and the J gene end by 4 bases; junction bases not matched to a gene: 5. The CDR3 spans 14 residues. The CDR3 DNA reads as TGTGCCAGCAGCCTGGGACAGGGATCAGAGACCCAGTACTTC. It codes for CASSLGQGSETQYF.

There are a few counts of this clone. The J gene is TRBJ2-7, the V gene TRBV10-1, with 9 positions matching TRBD1. The germline V gene has CDR1 WNHNN and CDR2 SYGVQD (reference sequence). The CDR3 runs 16 residues. The V and J ends lost 5 bases and 5 bases, in that order; junction bases with no gene match: 13. In DNA, the CDR3 is TGCGCCAGCAGTTCCGCTGAGGGACAGGGTTTGGACGAGCAGTACTTC. Translated: CASSSAEGQGLDEQYF.

This clone appeared a single time. The gene calls are TRBV6-5 and TRBJ2-4; TRBD2 might be the D (6 bases). This CDR3 has 14 residues. The V gene lost 8 bases and the J gene lost 4 bases, with 15 bases spanning the gap. In germline, CDR1 is MNHEY, CDR2 SVGAGI. The CDR3: CASRSGGAKNIQYF. The DNA of the CDR3 is TGTGCCAGCCGTTCTGGAGGGGCAAAAAACATTCAGTACTTC.

This chain connects TRBV30 to TRBJ2-5; 12 bases fit TRBD2. The CDR3 runs to 16 residues. Germline CDR1 is GTSNPN and CDR2 is SVGIG (reference sequence). J gave up 5 bases and V 1 base, and 8 bases lay outside the gene matches. The DNA of the CDR3 is TGTGCCTGGAGTGGTGGCCTAGCGGGGGGGGCGGAGACCCAGTACTTC. It yields the protein CAWSGGLAGGAETQYF.

This clone counts as medium-sized (0.01 to 0.1%). The chain uses TRBV27 and TRBJ1-2; 11 bases are a match to TRBD1. The V gene's germline CDR1 is MNHEY and CDR2 SMNVEV (reference sequence). The CDR3 has 16 amino acids. V lost 8 bases and J lost 8; bases outside the gene matches: 16. DNA for the CDR3: TGTGCCAGCTCCCCTAGGGGACAGGGGGTATCTCGGGGCTACACCTTC. Encoded protein: CASSPRGQGVSRGYTF.

The table lists this clone with a few counts. This rearrangement joins TRBV7-9 to TRBJ1-5, with TRBD1 as a possible D gene (5 bases). Germline loops: CDR1 SEHNR, CDR2 FQNEAQ (reference sequence). This CDR3 comprises 14 residues. Deletions cut 1 base from V and 6 bases from J, with 10 bases between. CDR3 region: CASSLGGRAQPQHF. As DNA, the CDR3 is TGTGCCAGCAGCTTAGGAGGCAGGGCTCAGCCCCAGCATTTT.

This clone is medium-sized in the sample. V usage is TRBV28 and J usage is TRBJ2-7; 7 bases fit TRBD1. Germline V gene sequence: CDR1 MDHEN, CDR2 SYDVKM. J gave up 2 bases and V 5 bases, and 9 bases lay outside the gene matches. The CDR3 sequence is 15 residues long. CDR3: CASSPIDRAPYEQYF. The DNA of the CDR3 is TGTGCCAGCAGTCCAATCGACAGGGCTCCCTACGAGCAGTACTTC.

This rearrangement joins TRBV5-1 to TRBJ2-1, with D possibly called TRBD1 or TRBD2 (5 bases each). The ends were cut back, 4 bases at V and 4 bases at J, with 15 bases in the middle. CDR3 length equals 15 residues. In germline, CDR1 is SGHRS, CDR2 YFSETQ. The CDR3 here is CASSPRGGGYNEQFF. The CDR3 DNA reads as TGCGCCAGCAGCCCGAGAGGTGGGGGTTACAATGAGCAGTTCTTC. Together with reference TRBV5-1 and TRBJ2-1, the CDR3 gives the full variable domain: KAGVTQTPRYLIKTRGQQVTLSCSPISGHRSVSWYQQTPGQGLQFLFEYFSETQRNKGNFPGRFSGRQFSNSRSEMNVSTLELGDSALYLCASSPRGGGYNEQFFGPGTRLTVL.

The chain combines TRBV4-1 with TRBJ2-2, with TRBD2 as a possible D gene (6 bases). This CDR3 is built from 16 residues. CDR1 and CDR2 from the germline V gene are MGHRA and YSYEKL. Deletions cut 3 bases from V and 4 bases from J, with 15 bases between. This CDR3 is CASSQLPGLSTGELFF. The CDR3 bases are TGCGCCAGCAGCCAGCTGCCGGGACTCTCCACCGGGGAGCTGTTTTTT.

The V call is TRBV14, the J call TRBJ2-5, with TRBD1 identical over 7 bases. The germline gives CDR1 SGHDN, CDR2 FVKESK. CDR3 length equals 16 residues. J was trimmed by 5 bases and V by 1 base; bases with no gene match: 10. CDR3 residues: CASSQGKRQGTETQYF. The CDR3 DNA follows: TGTGCCAGCAGCCAAGGAAAAAGACAGGGTACGGAGACCCAGTACTTC.

This clone was recorded only once. This chain uses TRBV29-1 with TRBJ2-1, with D possibly TRBD2 on 6 matching bases. The CDR3 is made up of 12 amino acids. Germline V CDR1 and CDR2: SQVTM, ANQGSEA. V was cut by 7 bases and J by 6 bases, with 13 bases left in between. The DNA for the CDR3 is TGCAGCGGGGGGGTAGTATTCAATGAGCAGTTCTTC. Translating gives CSGGVVFNEQFF.

The genes are TRBV7-9 and TRBJ2-5; 10 positions agree with TRBD2. The CDR3 sequence is 18 residues long. With V trimmed by 3 bases and J by 4 bases, 14 bases remained unmatched. Germline CDR1 and CDR2: SEHNR and FQNEAQ (reference sequence). CDR3 nucleotide sequence: TGTGCCAGCAGCTTCCCTCAGGGTAGCGGGGGGATCGGAGAGACCCAGTACTTC. It codes for CASSFPQGSGGIGETQYF.

This clone was observed once. The chain joins TRBV19 to TRBJ1-1; 7 bases map to TRBD1. Trimming at V came to 6 bases and at J to 1 base, leaving 23 bases not matched to a gene. Germline V CDR1 and CDR2: LNHDA, SQIVND (reference sequence). The CDR3 covers 20 residues. The CDR3 DNA reads as TGTGCCAGTAGGATAATCCAATACTTCGACAGGGTAAATTCGAACACTGAAGCTTTCTTT. Residues: CASRIIQYFDRVNSNTEAFF.

The chain has TRBV19 and TRBJ2-3, with D unclear. Between the trimmed V and J ends, which lost 5 bases and 8 bases, there was a span of 14 bases. CDR1 and CDR2 (germline): LNHDA, SQIVND (reference sequence). The CDR3 loop spans 13 amino acids. This CDR3 is CASSAQDLSTQYF. The CDR3, as DNA: TGTGCCAGTAGTGCCCAAGATTTAAGTACGCAGTATTTT.

This sequence joins TRBV4-1 and TRBJ1-2; 11 bases align to TRBD1. The junction had 10 bases not matched to a gene; V was cut back by 0 bases and J by 4 bases. The CDR3 runs 18 residues. Germline CDR1 is MGHRA and CDR2 is YSYEKL. CDR3 nucleotide sequence: TGCGCCAGCAGCCAAGACTCCGGACAGGGGGCTGGTAGCTATGGCTACACCTTC. Translating it yields CASSQDSGQGAGSYGYTF.

This clone was counted once. The chain joins TRBV4-1 to TRBJ2-5; D uncertain. The closer fit of TRBJ2-7 to the DNA end suggests the J call may be wrong. The germline V gene encodes CDR1 MGHRA and CDR2 YSYEKL. CDR3 size: 17 residues. The CDR3 DNA follows: TGCGCCAGCAGCCAAGATTCACCGCGGCACGACGCCTACGAGCAGTACTTC. Its protein product is CASSQDSPRHDAYEQYF.